The entry below gives a single T cell receptor beta chain sequence along with its context. This entry belongs to a study of blood T cell repertoires in COVID-19. Study context: Acute and convalescent COVID-19 specimens originated in the United States, Italy and Spain.

Using immunoSEQ multiplex PCR, the repertoire was profiled, and TCRdb retains in-frame clones only, with some absent. This table holds some 200,000 clones, roughly 79% found once. In germline, CDR1 is SQVTM, CDR2 ANQGSEA. The trim removed 0 bases at V and 4 bases at J, leaving 11 bases unmatched. The CDR3 covers 18 residues. Sequenced input: peripheral blood. V gene TRBV29-1 combines with J gene TRBJ2-6; the match to TRBD1 covers 8 bases. This receptor was taken from a woman aged 80 or older with COVID-19, enrolled during active disease. The CDR3 sequence: CSVEETGAHPLGANVLTF. The CDR3, as DNA: TGCAGCGTTGAAGAGACAGGGGCCCACCCTCTGGGGGCCAACGTCCTGACTTTC.